These T cell receptor beta chains were read from a single sample in a study of control samples from healthy donors and cancer patients. Using immunoSEQ multiplex PCR, the repertoire was profiled, and TCRdb retains in-frame clones only, with some absent. The sample has roughly 150,000 clones; almost 90% are singletons. Source material: blood. Receptors originate from a man aged 18 to 30 in good health. Each CDR3 is given with its conserved first and last residue. A D gene is named only where the DNA matches it firmly. Clone size is given for some rows only: seen once, a few or many times, or a class if the clone is expanded.

TRBV28,few,TRBD1,TRBJ2-7,CASSPPPDRSYTYEQYF,TGTGCCAGCAGTCCCCCCCCGGACAGGAGTTATACCTACGAGCAGTACTTC
TRBV6-5,NA,NA,TRBJ1-1,CASSYSWGNTEAFF,TGTGCCAGCAGTTACTCGTGGGGGAACACTGAAGCTTTCTTT
TRBV7-8,NA,NA,TRBJ2-2,CASSPPRGGNTGELFF,TGTGCCAGCAGCCCCCCCCGGGGAGGGAACACCGGGGAGCTGTTTTTT
TRBV4-3,NA,TRBD1,TRBJ1-5,CASSQGTGDQPQHF,TGCGCCAGCAGCCAAGGGACAGGGGATCAGCCCCAGCATTTT
TRBV27,NA,NA,TRBJ2-2,CASSFGALAGELFF,TGTGCCAGCAGTTTCGGGGCGTTGGCCGGGGAGCTGTTTTTT
TRBV19,NA,TRBD1,TRBJ1-3,CASSNRGTGNTIYF,TGTGCCAGTAGTAACAGGGGAACCGGAAACACCATATATTTT
TRBV2,NA,TRBD2,TRBJ2-1,CASSRGLAVYNEQFF,TGTGCCAGCAGTCGGGGACTAGCGGTTTACAATGAGCAGTTCTTC
TRBV18,NA,NA,TRBJ1-6,CASSPVNSPLHF,TGTGCCAGCTCACCAGTTAATTCACCCCTCCACTTT
TRBV29-1,NA,TRBD2,TRBJ2-5,CSSASGEETQYF,TGCAGCTCCGCTAGCGGGGAAGAGACCCAGTACTTC
TRBV5-1,NA,TRBD1,TRBJ1-1,CASSLTGGTEAFF,TGCGCCAGCAGCTTGACAGGGGGCACTGAAGCTTTCTTT
TRBV12-3/TRBV12-4,NA,NA,TRBJ1-1,CASSWSGATEAFF,TGTGCCAGCAGTTGGTCAGGGGCAACTGAAGCTTTCTTT
TRBV9,NA,TRBD2,TRBJ2-3,CASSVGTSGTTDTQYF,TGTGCCAGCAGCGTAGGGACTAGCGGAACCACAGATACGCAGTATTTT
TRBV2,NA,NA,TRBJ2-7,CASSIRTAAYEQYF,TGTGCCAGCAGTATAAGGACAGCAGCCTACGAGCAGTACTTC
TRBV12-3/TRBV12-4,NA,NA,TRBJ1-2,CASSYSTGGYTF,TGTGCCAGCAGCTATTCCACTGGAGGCTACACCTTC
TRBV28,NA,NA,TRBJ1-5,CASSLYRNQPQHF,TGTGCCAGCAGTTTATATCGCAATCAGCCCCAGCATTTT
TRBV7-2,NA,TRBD2,TRBJ2-1,CASSLGRLAGGQFF,TGTGCCAGCAGCTTAGGACGACTAGCGGGGGGGCAGTTCTTC
TRBV5-4,NA,TRBD2,TRBJ2-3,CASSLLGGGTDTQYF,TGTGCCAGCAGCTTGCTTGGGGGGGGTACAGATACGCAGTATTTT
TRBV12-3/TRBV12-4,NA,NA,TRBJ2-2,CASSLSAGELFF,TGTGCCAGCAGTTTATCAGCCGGGGAGCTGTTTTTT
TRBV15,once,NA,TRBJ2-7,CATSRDRTAAQYF,TGTGCCACCAGCAGAGATAGGACGGCCGCGCAGTACTTC
TRBV13,NA,NA,TRBJ2-5,CASSLGPETQYF,TGTGCCAGCAGCTTAGGCCCCGAGACCCAGTACTTC
TRBV11-3,NA,TRBD1,TRBJ2-1,CASSLERGRVEQFF,TGTGCCAGCAGCTTAGAAAGGGGGCGGGTTGAGCAGTTCTTC
TRBV5-4,NA,NA,TRBJ2-3,CASSGDGTTDTQYF,TGTGCCAGCAGCGGGGACGGGACGACAGATACGCAGTATTTT
TRBV11-2,NA,TRBD2,TRBJ2-1,CASSPSGGIAYNEQFF,TGTGCCAGCAGCCCTAGCGGGGGTATAGCCTACAATGAGCAGTTCTTC
TRBV5-5,once,NA,TRBJ1-5,CASSLGPDNQPQHF,TGTGCCAGCAGCTTAGGACCGGACAATCAGCCCCAGCATTTT
TRBV9,NA,NA,TRBJ1-2,CASSGTGYGYTF,TGTGCCAGCAGCGGAACAGGATATGGCTACACCTTC
TRBV12-3/TRBV12-4,NA,NA,TRBJ1-2,CASNHRANYGYTF,TGTGCCAGCAATCATCGGGCTAACTATGGCTACACCTTC
TRBV28,NA,TRBD1,TRBJ2-7,CATGTGGTYEQYF,TGTGCCACCGGGACAGGGGGAACCTACGAGCAGTACTTC
TRBV28,NA,TRBD1,TRBJ2-2,CASSGTGKTGELFF,TGTGCCAGCAGTGGGACAGGAAAGACCGGGGAGCTGTTTTTT
TRBV7-3,NA,TRBD2,TRBJ2-3,CASSLWGLAGGDTQYF,TGTGCCAGCAGCTTATGGGGACTAGCGGGGGGTGATACGCAGTATTTT
TRBV5-1,NA,TRBD1,TRBJ2-3,CASSLSPGGQGGDTQYF,TGCGCCAGCAGCTTGAGCCCCGGAGGACAGGGGGGAGATACGCAGTATTTT
TRBV7-2,once,TRBD2,TRBJ2-1,CASSLASGGHEQFF,TGTGCCAGCAGCTTAGCGAGCGGGGGCCATGAGCAGTTCTTC
TRBV15,NA,NA,TRBJ1-1,CATSIDRSNTEAFF,TGTGCCACCAGCATCGACAGGTCGAACACTGAAGCTTTCTTT
TRBV27,NA,TRBD2,TRBJ2-1,CASSPGTILGAQFF,TGTGCCAGCAGTCCAGGGACTATACTAGGTGCGCAGTTCTTC
TRBV6-6,NA,NA,TRBJ2-7,CASSPSHEQYF,TGTGCCAGCAGTCCCTCCCACGAGCAGTACTTC
TRBV7-9,NA,NA,TRBJ2-5,CASSSTDQETQYF,TGTGCCAGCAGCTCAACAGACCAAGAGACCCAGTACTTC
TRBV7-7,once,NA,TRBJ2-5,CASSSGPQETQYF,TGTGCTAGCAGCTCGGGGCCCCAGGAGACCCAGTACTTC
TRBV2,NA,TRBD1,TRBJ1-1,CASRGTDENTEAFF,TGTGCCAGCAGGGGGACAGACGAGAACACTGAAGCTTTCTTT
TRBV7-9,few,TRBD1,TRBJ2-7,CASSFYGQGLLSYEQYF,TGTGCCAGCAGTTTTTATGGACAGGGATTGCTCTCCTACGAGCAGTACTTC
TRBV15,NA,NA,TRBJ1-1,CATGAFRNTEAFF,TGTGCCACCGGAGCCTTTCGGAACACTGAAGCTTTCTTT
TRBV6-5,NA,NA,TRBJ1-1,CASSYSRGVGTEAFF,TGTGCCAGCAGTTACTCAAGGGGCGTGGGCACTGAAGCTTTCTTT
TRBV5-1,NA,NA,TRBJ1-1,CASSLEHPEAFF,TGCGCCAGCAGCTTGGAACATCCTGAAGCTTTCTTT
TRBV19,NA,NA,TRBJ1-1,CASSMGLNTEAFF,TGTGCCAGTAGTATGGGACTGAACACTGAAGCTTTCTTT
TRBV4-2,NA,NA,TRBJ1-1,CASSQDRGVTEAFF,TGTGCCAGCAGCCAAGATAGGGGCGTCACTGAAGCTTTCTTT
TRBV28,NA,NA,TRBJ2-7,CASSFSAPPGAYEQYF,TGTGCCAGCAGTTTCTCCGCCCCCCCAGGGGCCTACGAGCAGTACTTC
TRBV5-4,NA,TRBD1,TRBJ1-3,CASSLEPGQSSGNTIYF,TGTGCCAGCAGCTTGGAGCCGGGACAGAGCTCTGGAAACACCATATATTTT
TRBV7-9,NA,TRBD1,TRBJ2-7,CASSSRTGAYEQYF,TGTGCCAGCAGCTCACGAACAGGGGCCTACGAGCAGTACTTC
TRBV9,NA,NA,TRBJ1-4,CASSPPDRDPTNEKLFF,TGTGCCAGCAGCCCCCCAGACAGAGACCCAACTAATGAAAAACTGTTTTTT
TRBV10-3,NA,NA,TRBJ2-7,CAISDSSRGPQGNEQYF,TGTGCCATCAGTGATTCTAGTCGGGGCCCCCAAGGCAACGAGCAGTACTTC
TRBV29-1,NA,NA,TRBJ2-7,CSALIGVLEQYF,TGCAGCGCCTTGATTGGAGTGCTCGAGCAGTACTTC
TRBV28,NA,NA,TRBJ2-7,CASSSNTYEQYF,TGTGCCAGCAGTAGCAACACATACGAGCAGTACTTC
TRBV4-2,once,NA,TRBJ2-6,CASSQERQYYSGANVLTF,TGTGCCAGCAGCCAAGAACGCCAGTATTACTCTGGGGCCAACGTCCTGACTTTC